Listed below are T cell receptor beta chains from one sample, sequenced in a study of identifying expanded T cells in peripheral blood. Repertoires were generated with immunoSEQ multiplex PCR, while TCRdb's copy carries only in-frame clones and drops some. The sample consists of 65,000 to 95,000 clones, 85% to 90% of them appearing once. Sequencing input: blood. The origin of the receptors is a person aged 18 to 70 in good health. Each CDR3 is given with its conserved first and last residue. The order of the fields is D gene, J gene, clone size, V gene, CDR3 protein, CDR3 DNA. The D gene is left open where the match is weak. The size of a clone is reported for some rows only, either as once, few or many, or as a class for expanded clones.

D: .
J: TRBJ2-2
size: few
V: TRBV6-4
CDR3: CASSAGPTGELFF
DNA: TGTGCCAGCAGTGCAGGGCCGACCGGGGAGCTGTTTTTT

D: .
J: TRBJ1-2
size: .
V: TRBV7-9
CDR3: CASSLIGAGRGYGYTF
DNA: TGTGCCAGCAGCTTAATTGGGGCAGGACGAGGCTATGGCTACACCTTC

D: .
J: TRBJ1-4
size: .
V: TRBV19
CDR3: CASSRGTYEKLFF
DNA: TGTGCCAGTAGTAGGGGGACCTATGAAAAACTGTTTTTT

D: .
J: TRBJ1-6
size: few
V: TRBV4-1
CDR3: CASSQDDYRVSSPLHF
DNA: TGCGCCAGCAGCCAAGACGATTACAGGGTGAGTTCACCCCTCCACTTT

D: TRBD1
J: TRBJ2-5
size: .
V: TRBV29-1
CDR3: CSVGQNQETQYF
DNA: TGCAGCGTGGGACAGAACCAAGAGACCCAGTACTTC

D: .
J: TRBJ1-2
size: .
V: TRBV6-5
CDR3: CASSYSGGSNYGYTF
DNA: TGTGCCAGCAGTTACTCGGGAGGGTCTAACTATGGCTACACCTTC

D: .
J: TRBJ1-1
size: .
V: TRBV27
CDR3: CASSLRENTEAFF
DNA: TGTGCCAGCAGTTTACGGGAGAACACTGAAGCTTTCTTT

D: .
J: TRBJ1-2
size: .
V: TRBV6-1
CDR3: CASSEADLGTSLSYGYTF
DNA: TGTGCCAGCAGTGAAGCCGACTTAGGGACCTCTCTCTCCTATGGCTACACCTTC

D: .
J: TRBJ2-1
size: .
V: TRBV10-2
CDR3: CASRSPERNEQFF
DNA: TGCGCCAGCAGGAGCCCCGAACGCAATGAGCAGTTCTTC

D: TRBD1
J: TRBJ1-4
size: .
V: TRBV5-1
CDR3: CASRTGVNEKLFF
DNA: TGCGCCAGCCGGACAGGAGTAAATGAAAAACTGTTTTTT

D: TRBD2
J: TRBJ2-5
size: .
V: TRBV30
CDR3: CAWAREARGETQYF
DNA: TGTGCCTGGGCGCGGGAGGCCCGGGGAGAGACCCAGTACTTC

D: TRBD1
J: TRBJ2-5
size: .
V: TRBV4-2
CDR3: CASSHRGRQQETQYF
DNA: TGTGCCAGCAGCCACAGGGGGCGACAACAAGAGACCCAGTACTTC

D: .
J: TRBJ1-5
size: .
V: TRBV19
CDR3: CASTLGGNQPQHF
DNA: TGTGCCAGTACCCTAGGGGGAAATCAGCCCCAGCATTTT

D: .
J: TRBJ1-1
size: .
V: TRBV6-5
CDR3: CASIGGGRAEAFF
DNA: TGTGCCAGCATTGGGGGGGGAAGGGCTGAAGCTTTCTTT

D: TRBD2
J: TRBJ2-1
size: .
V: TRBV10-1
CDR3: CASSVPSGVNEQFF
DNA: TGCGCCAGCAGTGTCCCTAGCGGGGTCAATGAGCAGTTCTTC

D: .
J: TRBJ2-7
size: .
V: TRBV7-2
CDR3: CASSFAGLSYEQYF
DNA: TGTGCCAGCAGCTTCGCTGGGCTTTCCTACGAGCAGTACTTC

D: .
J: TRBJ2-3
size: .
V: TRBV6-4
CDR3: CASSDFGGAGDTQYF
DNA: TGTGCCAGCAGTGACTTTGGAGGGGCCGGGGATACGCAGTATTTT

D: TRBD1
J: TRBJ2-7
size: .
V: TRBV2
CDR3: CASRSWHRQGAYEQYF
DNA: TGTGCCAGCAGGTCGTGGCATAGACAGGGGGCCTACGAGCAGTACTTC

D: .
J: TRBJ2-1
size: .
V: TRBV21-1
CDR3: CASSKSSGTLPGNEQFF
DNA: TGTGCCAGCAGCAAAAGTTCCGGGACCCTACCGGGGAATGAGCAGTTCTTC

D: .
J: TRBJ1-5
size: .
V: TRBV5-1
CDR3: CASSLTGESNQPQHF
DNA: TGCGCCAGCAGCTTGACAGGTGAATCCAATCAGCCCCAGCATTTT

D: TRBD1
J: TRBJ1-2
size: .
V: TRBV27
CDR3: CASSPKAGQGGYGYTF
DNA: TGTGCCAGCAGTCCTAAAGCGGGACAGGGAGGCTATGGCTACACCTTC

D: TRBD2
J: TRBJ2-4
size: .
V: TRBV19
CDR3: CASSRSGANIQYF
DNA: TGTGCCAGTAGTCGAAGCGGGGCAAACATTCAGTACTTC

D: TRBD2
J: TRBJ2-7
size: .
V: TRBV5-1
CDR3: CASSPDGGGREQYF
DNA: TGCGCCAGCAGCCCGGACGGGGGGGGGCGCGAGCAGTACTTC

D: .
J: TRBJ1-4
size: .
V: TRBV2
CDR3: CASSGTENEKLFF
DNA: TGTGCCAGCAGTGGGACAGAGAATGAAAAACTGTTTTTT

D: TRBD2
J: TRBJ2-1
size: .
V: TRBV29-1
CDR3: CSVEPLTGGVSSYNEQFF
DNA: TGCAGCGTTGAGCCCCTAACGGGAGGGGTGAGCTCCTACAATGAGCAGTTCTTC

D: TRBD1
J: TRBJ2-5
size: .
V: TRBV5-1
CDR3: CASSSGTEETQYF
DNA: TGCGCCAGCAGCTCCGGGACAGAAGAGACCCAGTACTTC

D: TRBD2
J: TRBJ2-7
size: .
V: TRBV6-1
CDR3: CASSAVAGGRGEQYF
DNA: TGTGCCAGCAGTGCAGTAGCGGGAGGAAGGGGAGAGCAGTACTTC

D: TRBD2
J: TRBJ2-1
size: .
V: TRBV27
CDR3: CASSLRLAGGTYNEQFF
DNA: TGTGCCAGCAGTTTAAGGCTAGCGGGGGGGACCTACAATGAGCAGTTCTTC

D: .
J: TRBJ2-7
size: .
V: TRBV19
CDR3: CASSMFSLSYEQYF
DNA: TGTGCCAGTAGTATGTTCAGCCTAAGCTACGAGCAGTACTTC

D: TRBD1
J: TRBJ1-2
size: .
V: TRBV6-5
CDR3: CASSGQGRGYTF
DNA: TGTGCCAGCAGTGGACAGGGACGTGGCTACACCTTC

D: .
J: TRBJ1-2
size: .
V: TRBV4-1
CDR3: CASSEGPTDTNYGYTF
DNA: TGCGCCAGCAGCGAAGGACCGACCGATACTAACTATGGCTACACCTTC

D: .
J: TRBJ1-1
size: .
V: TRBV6-5
CDR3: CASVRGDTEAFF
DNA: TGTGCCAGTGTAAGGGGGGACACTGAAGCTTTCTTT

D: .
J: TRBJ1-1
size: .
V: TRBV6-1
CDR3: CASSDLGINTEAFF
DNA: TGTGCCAGCAGTGATCTGGGGATAAACACTGAAGCTTTCTTT

D: .
J: TRBJ1-1
size: .
V: TRBV4-1
CDR3: CASSRPTVNTEAFF
DNA: TGCGCCAGCAGCCGCCCGACAGTTAACACTGAAGCTTTCTTT

D: .
J: TRBJ1-1
size: .
V: TRBV5-1
CDR3: CASSAEGEDSSTEAFF
DNA: TGCGCCAGCAGCGCCGAGGGCGAGGATTCGAGCACTGAAGCTTTCTTT

D: .
J: TRBJ2-5
size: .
V: TRBV29-1
CDR3: CSVDDLGGTGETQYF
DNA: TGCAGCGTTGACGATCTCGGAGGGACGGGAGAGACCCAGTACTTC

D: TRBD2
J: TRBJ2-7
size: .
V: TRBV5-5
CDR3: CASSLSVAGRYEQYF
DNA: TGTGCCAGCAGCTTGTCGGTAGCGGGACGCTACGAGCAGTACTTC

D: TRBD2
J: TRBJ2-7
size: .
V: TRBV4-3
CDR3: CASSQEGGGPSYEQYF
DNA: TGCGCCAGCAGCCAAGAGGGGGGAGGGCCCTCCTACGAGCAGTACTTC

D: TRBD1
J: TRBJ2-5
size: .
V: TRBV14
CDR3: CASSQADRASQETQYF
DNA: TGTGCCAGCAGCCAGGCCGACAGGGCCAGCCAAGAGACCCAGTACTTC

D: TRBD1
J: TRBJ1-4
size: once
V: TRBV9
CDR3: CASSERQGASEKLFF
DNA: TGTGCCAGCAGTGAAAGACAGGGGGCCAGTGAAAAACTGTTTTTT

D: .
J: TRBJ2-7
size: .
V: TRBV19
CDR3: CASSGRGDNSGRQYF
DNA: TGTGCCAGTAGTGGGAGAGGGGACAACTCAGGTAGGCAGTACTTC

D: .
J: TRBJ2-7
size: once
V: TRBV9
CDR3: CASSVGIGATSYEQYF
DNA: TGTGCCAGCAGCGTAGGTATTGGGGCCACCTCCTACGAGCAGTACTTC

D: TRBD1
J: TRBJ1-5
size: .
V: TRBV6-5
CDR3: CASSLGTANQPQHF
DNA: TGTGCCAGCAGCCTCGGGACAGCTAATCAGCCCCAGCATTTT

D: .
J: TRBJ2-3
size: .
V: TRBV2
CDR3: CASTTGRGGTDTQYF
DNA: TGTGCCAGCACCACGGGGCGGGGCGGCACAGATACGCAGTATTTT

D: TRBD1
J: TRBJ2-3
size: .
V: TRBV5-1
CDR3: CASSKGQGATDTQYF
DNA: TGCGCCAGCAGCAAGGGACAGGGGGCAACAGATACGCAGTATTTT

D: .
J: TRBJ2-2
size: .
V: TRBV30
CDR3: CAWSVLGGKVGELFF
DNA: TGTGCCTGGAGTGTACTCGGGGGCAAAGTCGGGGAGCTGTTTTTT

D: TRBD1
J: TRBJ1-2
size: .
V: TRBV6-5
CDR3: CASSYSVTGNYGYTF
DNA: TGTGCCAGCAGTTACTCGGTGACAGGGAACTATGGCTACACCTTC

D: .
J: TRBJ1-1
size: .
V: TRBV9
CDR3: CASSVVEGAEAFF
DNA: TGTGCCAGCAGCGTAGTAGAGGGTGCTGAAGCTTTCTTT

D: TRBD1
J: TRBJ1-3
size: .
V: TRBV19
CDR3: CASGDRVRSGNTIYF
DNA: TGTGCCAGTGGGGACAGGGTTCGCTCTGGAAACACCATATATTTT

D: TRBD1
J: TRBJ2-5
size: .
V: TRBV7-8
CDR3: CASSLNDRGKGETQYF
DNA: TGTGCCAGCAGCTTAAACGACAGGGGGAAAGGGGAGACCCAGTACTTC

D: TRBD1
J: TRBJ2-1
size: .
V: TRBV11-2
CDR3: CASSPGTGGNEQFF
DNA: TGTGCCAGCAGCCCCGGGACAGGGGGCAATGAGCAGTTCTTC

D: .
J: TRBJ2-5
size: .
V: TRBV19
CDR3: CASSMAHLGGETQYF
DNA: TGTGCCAGTAGTATGGCACATCTGGGAGGAGAGACCCAGTACTTC

D: .
J: TRBJ1-1
size: .
V: TRBV5-1
CDR3: CASSLAGAGNTEAFF
DNA: TGCGCCAGCAGCTTGGCCGGAGCGGGGAACACTGAAGCTTTCTTT

D: TRBD2
J: TRBJ2-1
size: .
V: TRBV5-6
CDR3: CASSLGLVTFF
DNA: TGTGCCAGCAGCCTCGGACTAGTGACGTTCTTC

D: TRBD1
J: TRBJ1-1
size: .
V: TRBV9
CDR3: CASRGDRDGEAFF
DNA: TGTGCCAGCAGAGGGGACAGGGACGGAGAAGCTTTCTTT

D: .
J: TRBJ1-1
size: .
V: TRBV5-1
CDR3: CASSFDGTMNTEAFF
DNA: TGCGCCAGCAGCTTTGACGGCACTATGAACACTGAAGCTTTCTTT

D: .
J: TRBJ2-3
size: .
V: TRBV19
CDR3: CASSILGTSTDTQYF
DNA: TGTGCCAGTAGTATACTCGGGACTAGCACAGATACGCAGTATTTT

D: TRBD1
J: TRBJ2-7
size: .
V: TRBV5-6
CDR3: CASSRDRRDEQYF
DNA: TGTGCCAGCAGCCGGGACAGGAGGGACGAGCAGTACTTC